This TCR beta chain came from a study of memory CD8 T cells in hepatitis C reinfection (TCRdb year 2017). Some background on the complete study: Two consecutive HCV infections were spontaneously resolved by three donors, whereas a primary infection was cleared by two donors who then became chronically infected after reinfection. HCV reinfection was defined as a positive HCV RNA test following two negative tests taken at least 60 days apart. Peak reinfection samples were obtained 3 to 8 weeks after detection of reinfection. In 4 to 6 donors, the study followed the TCR beta repertoire of virus-specific CD8 T cells over time through an HCV reinfection episode. Between about 2008 and 2012, 5 or 6 reinfection cases with stored pre-reinfection samples were identified. Participants who had resolved a prior HCV infection were followed every 3 months in the reinfection study. Previously published longitudinal data on tetramer+ CD8 T cell frequency were used to select the peak reinfection time point. Beyond this particular receptor, the publication reports: Because only four to six donors were included, definitive conclusions about public clonotypes linked to secondary clearance could not be reached by the study.

What this sample's time point label stands for: peak reinfection, 3 to 8 weeks after reinfection detection. Sorted cells were sequenced directly ex vivo, with no in vitro expansion before TCR sequencing. Donors were people who inject drugs enrolled in the Montreal Acute Hepatitis C Cohort Study (HEPCO) in Canada. As controls, total naive CD8 T cells were sorted as viable CD3+ CD8+ CD45RO- cells from a couple of donors at all three reinfection time points. Before sorting, cryopreserved peripheral blood mononuclear cells were thawed and CD8 T cells were purified from those thawed cells. The MACS CD8+ T cell Isolation Kit was used to enrich CD8 T cells through negative selection. A BD FACSAria II sorter with FACSDiva software was used for cell sorting, and FlowJo was used for data analysis. The CDR3, from cysteine to phenylalanine, totals 14 residues. Solely the CDR3 DNA is kept, with 42 bases framed from the first base. CDR1 and CDR2 (MGHRA, YSYEKL) derive from the germline V gene. V is shortened by 1 base, J by 8 bases, and the region joining them spans 12 bases.

Libraries were made using the immunoSEQ multiplex PCR assay. Genomic DNA was extracted from the sorted cells, and the TCR beta V, D and J regions were sequenced using the automated high-throughput method of Adaptive Biotechnologies. A two-step, bias-controlled multiplex PCR was used to amplify the CDR3 regions. Amplified TCR beta libraries were sequenced on an Illumina instrument. The original methods were these. The demultiplexed reads were processed to cut down on amplification and sequencing bias, and the IMGT database was used to assign CDR3 sequences to gene families. ImmunoSEQ software version 2.0 was used to analyze the repertoire data. Out-of-frame sequences and sequences containing stop codons in the CDR3 were removed from the clonotype lists. Clonotypes below 0.01% frequency were excluded because they corresponded to less than one cell. Richness was computed as observed richness divided by input cell number, and evenness as Shannon entropy divided by log observed richness. To measure repertoire diversity and how similar the repertoire was between time points, Simpson diversity and Morisita-Horn overlap indices were applied. Clonotypes were sorted into dominant (>1%), sub-dominant (0.5-0.99%), low abundance (0.1-0.49%) or lowest abundance (<0.1%) groups. The germline index was obtained by subtracting total nucleotide additions from total CDR3 length and then dividing the result by total CDR3 length. Here the immuneACCESS table is served through TCRdb, limited to in-frame sequences with V and J called. Missing clones are a known gap in these copies; in checked studies unresolved V genes cover under half, and the rest lacks a known reason. D and trimming were read from the DNA, whereas the V and J calls and clone size are those reported in that table. This sample lists 35,000 to 50,000 clones; around 87% were detected once. The leading ten clones occupy approximately 1.2% of the sample.

As to this clone: Its antigen remains undetermined. Qualities for individual bases were not recorded, and no much larger clone is one base off.

Sequenced sample: naive CD8+ T cells sorted from blood. The cell subset or site label of this sample denotes: total naive CD8+CD45RO- T cells. This TCR was sampled from a man aged 18 to 29 with hepatitis C virus infection. The sequence links TRBV4-1 to TRBJ2-4; TRBD2 is possibly the D segment (6 matching bases). This receptor has the CDR3 CASSQVRGSDIQYF. The DNA sequence is TGCGCCAGCAGCCAAGTTCGGGGGTCGGACATTCAGTACTTC.